This TCR beta chain was retrieved from a study of T cells after posttransplantation cyclophosphamide. Germline V CDR1 and CDR2: KGHSH, LQKENI. The V and J ends lost 4 bases and 3 bases respectively, with 16 bases between them. The CDR3 consists of 15 residues. Repertoires were generated with immunoSEQ multiplex PCR, while TCRdb's copy carries only in-frame clones and drops some. Of roughly 18,000 clones listed, 70% to 90% are singletons. The sample taken for sequencing was memory CD4+ T cells sorted from blood. The rearrangement joins TRBV18 to TRBJ2-7; tentatively, D is TRBD1 (6 bases). This sequence was found in a young man in good health and a related stem cell transplant donor. CDR3 in amino acids: CASSQKQGLNYEQYF. CDR3 DNA: TGTGCCAGCTCACAAAAACAGGGTCTGAACTACGAGCAGTACTTC. Using reference TRBV18 and TRBJ2-7 for the parts outside the CDR3, the full variable domain is NAGVMQNPRHLVRRRGQEARLRCSPMKGHSHVYWYRQLPEEGLKFMVYLQKENIIDESGMPKERFSAEFPKEGPSILRIQQVVRGDSAAYFCASSQKQGLNYEQYFGPGTRLTVT.